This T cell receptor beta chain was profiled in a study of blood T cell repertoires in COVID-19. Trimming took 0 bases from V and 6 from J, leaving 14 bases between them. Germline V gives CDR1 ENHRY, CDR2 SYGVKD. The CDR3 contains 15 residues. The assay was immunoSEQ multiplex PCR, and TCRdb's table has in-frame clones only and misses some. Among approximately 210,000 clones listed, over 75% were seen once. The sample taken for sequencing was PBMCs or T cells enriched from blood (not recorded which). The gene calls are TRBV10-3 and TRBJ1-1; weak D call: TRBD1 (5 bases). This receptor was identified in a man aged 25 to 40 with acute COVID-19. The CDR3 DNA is TGTGCCATCAGTGAGTCCCGCCTGGCGGGGGCTGAAGCTTTCTTT. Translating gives CAISESRLAGAEAFF.